This T cell receptor beta chain was observed in a study of blood T cell repertoires in COVID-19. Study information: The study drew acute and convalescent COVID-19 samples from the United States, Italy and Spain. The analysed material was cDNA or gDNA that came from T cells, B-cell-depleted T cells, or PBMCs.

V shed 6 bases, J shed 4 bases, and the junction held 6 bases outside the gene matches. The CDR3 spans 14 residues. Germline CDR1 SGDLS, CDR2 YYNGEE. How the authors handled the data: Reference gene primer amplification gave nucleated cell count estimates. Using immunoSEQ multiplex PCR, the repertoire was profiled, and TCRdb retains in-frame clones only, with some absent. V and J calls and clone size follow that table, whereas D and trimming were derived from the DNA. The sample shows 150,000 to 200,000 clones, around 80% of them seen only once. The rearrangement joins TRBV9 to TRBJ1-1; TRBD1 aligns across 10 bases. The TCR sequence derives from a woman in her seventies who had recovered from COVID-19. Sequenced material: peripheral blood. This CDR3 reads CASTRQGAGTEAFF. In nucleotides, the CDR3 is TGTGCCAGCACCAGACAGGGGGCGGGCACTGAAGCTTTCTTT. Based on the CDR3 plus reference TRBV9 and TRBJ1-1, the full variable domain is DSGVTQTPKHLITATGQRVTLRCSPRSGDLSVYWYQQSLDQGLQFLIQYYNGEERAKGNILERFSAQQFPDLHSELNLSSLELGDSALYFCASTRQGAGTEAFFGQGTRLTVV.